This T cell receptor beta chain is drawn from a study of blood T cell repertoires in COVID-19. Germline lookup yields CDR1 SNHLY and CDR2 FYNNEI. The CDR3 has 19 residues. J lost 2 bases, V lost 5 bases, and 17 bases had no gene match. Some clones are missing from TCRdb's copy, which holds only in-frame ones; the method was immunoSEQ multiplex PCR. This sample has roughly 330,000 clones; more than 75% occur once, and the top ten carry approximately 5%. A few counts support this clone. This clonotype originated in a woman in her twenties or thirties who had recovered from COVID-19. The V call is TRBV2, the J call TRBJ1-2; 10 nucleotides line up with TRBD1. The source material was PBMCs or T cells enriched from blood (not recorded which). Here the CDR3 DNA reads TGTGCCAGCAGTACTACTCCTCTTGACAGGGGGCTCATAAACTATGGCTACACCTTC. Residues: CASSTTPLDRGLINYGYTF.